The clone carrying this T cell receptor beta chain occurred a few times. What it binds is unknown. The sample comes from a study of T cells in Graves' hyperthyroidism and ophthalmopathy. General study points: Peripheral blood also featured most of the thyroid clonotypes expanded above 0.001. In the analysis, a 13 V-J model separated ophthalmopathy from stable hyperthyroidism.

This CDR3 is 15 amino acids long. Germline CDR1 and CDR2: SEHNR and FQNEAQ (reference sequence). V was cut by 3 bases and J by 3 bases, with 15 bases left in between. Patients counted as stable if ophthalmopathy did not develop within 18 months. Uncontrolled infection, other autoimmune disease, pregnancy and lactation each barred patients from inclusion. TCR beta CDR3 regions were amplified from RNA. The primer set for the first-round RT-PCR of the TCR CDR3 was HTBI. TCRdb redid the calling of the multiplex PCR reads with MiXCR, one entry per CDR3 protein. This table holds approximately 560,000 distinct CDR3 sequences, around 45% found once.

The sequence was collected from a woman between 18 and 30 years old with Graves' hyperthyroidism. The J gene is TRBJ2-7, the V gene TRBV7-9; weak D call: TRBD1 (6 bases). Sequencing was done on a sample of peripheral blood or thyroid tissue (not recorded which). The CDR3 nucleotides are TGTGCCAGCAGCTTTTCCCGGGACACATTCTACGAGCAGTACTTC. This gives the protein CASSFSRDTFYEQYF.